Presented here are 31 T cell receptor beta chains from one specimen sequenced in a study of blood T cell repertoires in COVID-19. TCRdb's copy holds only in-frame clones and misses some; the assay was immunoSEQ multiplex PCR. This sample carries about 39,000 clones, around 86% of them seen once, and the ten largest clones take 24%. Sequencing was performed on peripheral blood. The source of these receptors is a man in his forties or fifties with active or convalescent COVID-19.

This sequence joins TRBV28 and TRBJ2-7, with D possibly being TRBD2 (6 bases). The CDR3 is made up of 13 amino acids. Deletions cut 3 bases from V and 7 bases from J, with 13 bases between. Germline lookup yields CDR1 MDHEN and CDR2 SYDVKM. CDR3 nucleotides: TGTGCCAGCAGTTTGAATATGGAGGGGGAGCAGTACGTC. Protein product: CASSLNMEGEQYV.

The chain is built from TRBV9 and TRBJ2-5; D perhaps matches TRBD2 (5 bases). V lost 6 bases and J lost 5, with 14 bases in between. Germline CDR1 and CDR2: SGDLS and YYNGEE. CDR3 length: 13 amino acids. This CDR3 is CASNRELQETQYF. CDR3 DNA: TGTGCCAGCAATAGGGAGTTACAGGAGACCCAGTACTTC.

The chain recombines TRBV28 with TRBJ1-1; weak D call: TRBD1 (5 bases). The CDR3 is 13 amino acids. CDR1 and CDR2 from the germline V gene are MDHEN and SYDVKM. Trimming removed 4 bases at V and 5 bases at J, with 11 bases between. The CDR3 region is CASSSLTETEAFF. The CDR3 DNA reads TGTGCCAGCAGTTCACTGACAGAAACTGAAGCTTTCTTT.

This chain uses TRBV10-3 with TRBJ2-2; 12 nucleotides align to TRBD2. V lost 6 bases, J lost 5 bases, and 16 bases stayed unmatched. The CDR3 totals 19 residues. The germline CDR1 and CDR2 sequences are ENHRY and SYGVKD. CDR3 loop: CAISPSTRLAGAGTGELFF. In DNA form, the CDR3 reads TGTGCCATCAGCCCCTCAACTCGACTAGCGGGGGCAGGAACCGGGGAGCTGTTTTTT.

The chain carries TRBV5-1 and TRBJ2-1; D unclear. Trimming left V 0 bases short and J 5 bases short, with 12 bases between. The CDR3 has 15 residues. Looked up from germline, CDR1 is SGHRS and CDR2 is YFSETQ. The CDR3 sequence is CASSLEALVHNEQFF. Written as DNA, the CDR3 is TGCGCCAGCAGCTTGGAAGCCCTAGTTCACAATGAGCAGTTCTTC.

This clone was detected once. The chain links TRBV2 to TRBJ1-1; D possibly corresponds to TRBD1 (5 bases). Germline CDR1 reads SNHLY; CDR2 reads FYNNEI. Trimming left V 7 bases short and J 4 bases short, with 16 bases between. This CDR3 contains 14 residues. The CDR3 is CASTSRGAGTEAFF. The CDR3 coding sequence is TGTGCCAGCACCTCGAGGGGAGCGGGCACTGAAGCTTTCTTT. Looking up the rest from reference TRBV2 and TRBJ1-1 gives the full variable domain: EPEVTQTPSHQVTQMGQEVILRCVPISNHLYFYWYRQILGQKVEFLVSFYNNEISEKSEIFDDQFSVERPDGSNFTLKIRSTKLEDSAMYFCASTSRGAGTEAFFGQGTRLTVV.

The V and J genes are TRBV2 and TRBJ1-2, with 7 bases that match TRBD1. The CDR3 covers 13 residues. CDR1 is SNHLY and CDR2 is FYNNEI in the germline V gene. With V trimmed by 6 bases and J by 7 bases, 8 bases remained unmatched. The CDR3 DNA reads TGTGCCAGCAGGTTGACAGGGAATGGTGGCTACACCTTC. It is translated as CASRLTGNGGYTF.

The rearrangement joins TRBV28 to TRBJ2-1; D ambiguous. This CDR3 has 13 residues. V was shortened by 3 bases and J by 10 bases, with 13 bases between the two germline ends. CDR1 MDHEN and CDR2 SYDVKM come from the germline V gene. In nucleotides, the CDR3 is TGTGCCAGCAGTTTCCAAATTTGGGCAGAGCAGTTCTTC. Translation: CASSFQIWAEQFF.

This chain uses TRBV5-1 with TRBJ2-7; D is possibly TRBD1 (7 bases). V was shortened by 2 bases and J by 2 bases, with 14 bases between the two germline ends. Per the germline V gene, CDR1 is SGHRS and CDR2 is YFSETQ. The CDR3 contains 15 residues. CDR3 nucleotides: TGCGCCAGCAGCTTCCAGGGGGACTCCACCTACGAGCAGTACTTC. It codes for CASSFQGDSTYEQYF.

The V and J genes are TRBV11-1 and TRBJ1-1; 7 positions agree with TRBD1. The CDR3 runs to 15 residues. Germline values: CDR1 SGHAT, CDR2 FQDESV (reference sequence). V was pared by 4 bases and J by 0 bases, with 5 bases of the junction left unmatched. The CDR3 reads CASSSGQFMNTEAFF. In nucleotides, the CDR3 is TGTGCCAGCAGCTCGGGACAGTTCATGAACACTGAAGCTTTCTTT.

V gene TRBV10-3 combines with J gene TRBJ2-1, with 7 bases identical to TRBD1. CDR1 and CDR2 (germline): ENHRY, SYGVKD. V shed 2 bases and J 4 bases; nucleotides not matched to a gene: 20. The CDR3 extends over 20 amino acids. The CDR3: CAISEMIRDSQSTRYNEQFF. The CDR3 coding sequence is TGTGCCATCAGTGAGATGATAAGGGACAGTCAATCCACAAGGTACAATGAGCAGTTCTTC.

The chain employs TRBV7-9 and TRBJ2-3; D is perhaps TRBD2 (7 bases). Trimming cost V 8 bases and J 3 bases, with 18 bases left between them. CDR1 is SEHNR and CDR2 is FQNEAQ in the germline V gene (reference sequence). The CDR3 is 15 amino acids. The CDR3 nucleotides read TGTGCCAGCCGGAGGGGGGGGGCCCGAACAGATACGCAGTATTTT. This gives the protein CASRRGGARTDTQYF.

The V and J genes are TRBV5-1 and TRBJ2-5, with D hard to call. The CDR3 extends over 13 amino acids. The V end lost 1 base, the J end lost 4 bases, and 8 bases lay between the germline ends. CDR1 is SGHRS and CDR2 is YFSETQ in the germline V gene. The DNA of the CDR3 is TGCGCCAGCAGCTTGATGCCAGGAGAGACCCAGTACTTC. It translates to CASSLMPGETQYF.

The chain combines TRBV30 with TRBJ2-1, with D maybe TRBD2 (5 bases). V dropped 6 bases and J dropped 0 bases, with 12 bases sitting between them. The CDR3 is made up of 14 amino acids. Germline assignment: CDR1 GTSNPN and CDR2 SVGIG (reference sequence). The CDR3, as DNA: TGTGCCTGCCCCGCGGAGGTCTCCTACAATGAGCAGTTCTTC. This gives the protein CACPAEVSYNEQFF. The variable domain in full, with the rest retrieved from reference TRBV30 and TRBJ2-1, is SQTIHQWPATLVQPVGSPLSLECTVEGTSNPNLYWYRQAAGRGLQLLFYSVGIGQISSEVPQNLSASRPQDRQFILSSKKLLLSDSGFYLCACPAEVSYNEQFFGPGTRLTVL.

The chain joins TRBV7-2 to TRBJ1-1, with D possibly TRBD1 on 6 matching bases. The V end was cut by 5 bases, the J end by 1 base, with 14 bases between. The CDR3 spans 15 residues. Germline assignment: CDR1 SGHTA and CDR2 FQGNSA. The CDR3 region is CASSPTGQTNTEAFF. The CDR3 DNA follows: TGTGCCAGCAGCCCCACCGGACAGACGAACACTGAAGCTTTCTTT.

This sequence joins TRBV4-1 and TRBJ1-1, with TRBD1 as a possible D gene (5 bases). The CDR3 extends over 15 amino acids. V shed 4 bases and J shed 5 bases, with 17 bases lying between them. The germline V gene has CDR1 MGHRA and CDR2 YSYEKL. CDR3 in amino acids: CASSLTLSRGTEAFF. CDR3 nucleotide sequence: TGCGCCAGCAGCCTCACTCTCTCGCGGGGGACTGAAGCTTTCTTT.

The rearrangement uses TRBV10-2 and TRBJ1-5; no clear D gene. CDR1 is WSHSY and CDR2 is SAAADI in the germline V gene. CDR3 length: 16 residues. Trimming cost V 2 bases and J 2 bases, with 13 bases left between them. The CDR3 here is CASSELAPRGNQPQHF. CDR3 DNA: TGCGCCAGCAGTGAGCTGGCCCCGAGGGGCAATCAGCCCCAGCATTTT.

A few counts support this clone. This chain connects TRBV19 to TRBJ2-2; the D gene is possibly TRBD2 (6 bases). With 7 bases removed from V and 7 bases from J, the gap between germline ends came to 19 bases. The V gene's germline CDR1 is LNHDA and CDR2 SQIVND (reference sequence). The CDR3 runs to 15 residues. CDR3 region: CASMSGTFFLGELFF. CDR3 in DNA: TGTGCCAGTATGTCCGGGACTTTCTTTCTCGGGGAGCTGTTTTTT.

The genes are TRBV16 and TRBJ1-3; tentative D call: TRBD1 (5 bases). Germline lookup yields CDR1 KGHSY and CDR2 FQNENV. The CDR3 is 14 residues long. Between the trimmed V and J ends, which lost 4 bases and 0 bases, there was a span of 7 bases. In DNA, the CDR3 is TGTGCCAGCAGCCTGGGACTCTCTGGAAACACCATATATTTT. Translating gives CASSLGLSGNTIYF. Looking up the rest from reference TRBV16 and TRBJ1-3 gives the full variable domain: GEEVAQTPKHLVRGEGQKAKLYCAPIKGHSYVFWYQQVLKNEFKFLISFQNENVFDETGMPKERFSAKCLPNSPCSLEIQATKLEDSAVYFCASSLGLSGNTIYFGEGSWLTVV.

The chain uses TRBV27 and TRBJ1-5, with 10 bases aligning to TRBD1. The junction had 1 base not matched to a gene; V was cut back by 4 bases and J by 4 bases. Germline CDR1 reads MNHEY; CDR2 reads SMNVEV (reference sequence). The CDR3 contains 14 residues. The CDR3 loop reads CASSWTGGNQPQHF. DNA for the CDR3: TGTGCCAGCAGTTGGACAGGGGGTAATCAGCCCCAGCATTTT.

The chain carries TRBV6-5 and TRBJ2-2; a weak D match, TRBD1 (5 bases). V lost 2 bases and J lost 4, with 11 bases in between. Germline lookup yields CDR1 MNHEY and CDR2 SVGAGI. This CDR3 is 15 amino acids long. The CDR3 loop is CASSYSQGGTGELFF. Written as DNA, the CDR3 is TGTGCCAGCAGTTACAGTCAGGGTGGCACCGGGGAGCTGTTTTTT.

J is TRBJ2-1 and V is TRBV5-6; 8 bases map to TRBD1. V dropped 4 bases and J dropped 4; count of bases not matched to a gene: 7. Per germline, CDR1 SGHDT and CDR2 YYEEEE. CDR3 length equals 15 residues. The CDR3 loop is CASSRFDRGYNEQFF. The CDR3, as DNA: TGTGCCAGCAGCCGGTTCGACAGGGGATACAATGAGCAGTTCTTC.

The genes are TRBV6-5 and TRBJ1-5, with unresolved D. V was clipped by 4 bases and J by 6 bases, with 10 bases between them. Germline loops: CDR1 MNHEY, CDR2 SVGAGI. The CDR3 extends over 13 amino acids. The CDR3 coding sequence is TGTGCCAGCAGTTTCAGGTTTGGTCAGCCCCAGCATTTT. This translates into CASSFRFGQPQHF.

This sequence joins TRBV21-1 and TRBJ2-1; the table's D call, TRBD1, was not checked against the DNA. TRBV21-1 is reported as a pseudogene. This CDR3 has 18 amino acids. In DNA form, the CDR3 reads TGTGCCAGCAGCAAGGGCCGCAGGGGGTCCGACTCCTACAATGAGCAGTTCTTC. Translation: CASSKGRRGSDSYNEQFF.

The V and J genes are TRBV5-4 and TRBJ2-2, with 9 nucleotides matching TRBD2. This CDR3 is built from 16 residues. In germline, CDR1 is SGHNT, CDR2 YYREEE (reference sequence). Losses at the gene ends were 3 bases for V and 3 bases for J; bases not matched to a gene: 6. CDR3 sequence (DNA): TGTGCCAGCAGCTACCGGCAGCGGGGGGACACCGGGGAGCTGTTTTTT. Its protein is CASSYRQRGDTGELFF.

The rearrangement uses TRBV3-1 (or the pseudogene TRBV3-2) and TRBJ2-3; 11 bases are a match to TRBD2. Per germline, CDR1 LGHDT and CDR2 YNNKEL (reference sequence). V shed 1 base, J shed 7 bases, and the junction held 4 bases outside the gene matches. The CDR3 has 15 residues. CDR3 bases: TGTGCCAGCAGCCAAGGACTAGCGGGGACGTATACGCAGTATTTT. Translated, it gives CASSQGLAGTYTQYF.

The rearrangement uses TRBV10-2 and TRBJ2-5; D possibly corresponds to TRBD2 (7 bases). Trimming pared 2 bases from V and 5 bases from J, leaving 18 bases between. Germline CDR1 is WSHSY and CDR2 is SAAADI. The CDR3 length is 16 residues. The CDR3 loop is CASSEERGRGGETQYF. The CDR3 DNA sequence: TGCGCCAGCAGTGAGGAACGCGGGAGAGGGGGGGAGACCCAGTACTTC.

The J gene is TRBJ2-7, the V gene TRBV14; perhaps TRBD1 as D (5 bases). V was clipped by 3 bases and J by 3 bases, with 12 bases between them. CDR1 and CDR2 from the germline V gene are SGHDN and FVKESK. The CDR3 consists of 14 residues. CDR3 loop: CASSQDIWNYEQYF. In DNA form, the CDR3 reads TGTGCCAGCAGCCAGGACATTTGGAACTACGAGCAGTACTTC.

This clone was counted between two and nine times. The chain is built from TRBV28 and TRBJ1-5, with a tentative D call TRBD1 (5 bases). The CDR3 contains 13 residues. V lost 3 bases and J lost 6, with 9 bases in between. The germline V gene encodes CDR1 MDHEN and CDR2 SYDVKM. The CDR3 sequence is CASSLLGGQPQHF. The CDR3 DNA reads TGTGCCAGCAGTTTGTTGGGGGGTCAGCCCCAGCATTTT.

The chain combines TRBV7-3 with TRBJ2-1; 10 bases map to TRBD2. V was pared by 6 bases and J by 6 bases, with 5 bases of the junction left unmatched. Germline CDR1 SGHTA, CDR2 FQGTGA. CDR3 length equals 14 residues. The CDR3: CASSWASGSNEQFF. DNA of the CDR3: TGTGCCAGCAGTTGGGCTAGCGGGAGCAATGAGCAGTTCTTC.

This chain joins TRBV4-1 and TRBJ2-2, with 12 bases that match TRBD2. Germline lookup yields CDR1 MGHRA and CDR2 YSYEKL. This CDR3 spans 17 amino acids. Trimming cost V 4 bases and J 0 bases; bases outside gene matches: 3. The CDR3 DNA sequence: TGCGCCAGCAGCCTCCGGACTAGCGGGGCGAACACCGGGGAGCTGTTTTTT. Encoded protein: CASSLRTSGANTGELFF.